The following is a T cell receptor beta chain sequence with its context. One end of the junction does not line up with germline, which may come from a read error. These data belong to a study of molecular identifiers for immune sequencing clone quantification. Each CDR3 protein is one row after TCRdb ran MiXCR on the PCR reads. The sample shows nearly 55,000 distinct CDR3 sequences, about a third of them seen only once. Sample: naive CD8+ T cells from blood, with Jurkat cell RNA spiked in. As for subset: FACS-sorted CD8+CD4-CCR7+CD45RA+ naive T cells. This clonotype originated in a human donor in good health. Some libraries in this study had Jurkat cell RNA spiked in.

CDR3 protein: CASCLGGGLTYEQYF. Written as DNA, the CDR3 is TGTGCCAGCTGTTTAGGTGGGGGGTTGACCTACGAGCAGTACTTC. The chain combines TRBV27 with TRBJ2-7, with a tentative D call TRBD2 (6 bases). This CDR3 contains 15 residues. Per the germline V gene, CDR1 is MNHEY and CDR2 is SMNVEV (reference sequence).